This TCR beta chain was captured in a study of control samples from healthy donors and cancer patients. Trimming left V 4 bases short and J 1 base short, with 8 bases between. The germline gives CDR1 LGHNA, CDR2 YSLEER. The CDR3 sequence is 14 residues long. Assay: immunoSEQ multiplex PCR; the TCRdb copy retains only in-frame clones and omits some. The sample includes roughly 150,000 clones, 80% to 95% seen only once; the top ten take 5.8%. The specimen sequenced was blood. The TCR was taken from a man between 18 and 29 years old in good health. This sequence joins TRBV4-3 and TRBJ1-5; D uncertain. DNA of the CDR3: TGCGCCAGCAGCCTTGCAAGAAGCAATCAGCCCCAGCATTTT. It yields the protein CASSLARSNQPQHF.